This TCR beta chain emerged from a study of CD8+ T cells in alopecia areata. As the sequencing template, cDNA was produced by extracting RNA and reverse transcribing it. Data came from immunoSEQ multiplex PCR; TCRdb stores just in-frame clones and leaves some out. This table has fewer than 100,000 clones, about 64% appearing once. J lost 5 bases, V lost 6 bases, and 6 bases had no gene match. The CDR3 covers 14 residues. Germline V gives CDR1 SQVTM, CDR2 ANQGSEA. Treatment reported: oral pan-JAK inhibitor, 5-10 mg twice daily. A remark on this clone: Its specificity is not known.

General observations from the study: Scalp repertoires also include resident alphabeta T cells from normal skin.

Specimen: CD8+ T cells sorted from blood, collected at week 4, from a patient treated with tofacitinib. This rearrangement joins TRBV29-1 to TRBJ2-5; TRBD2 agrees at 13 bases. The TCR was taken from a human donor with alopecia areata. CDR3 in amino acids: CSVWTSGGRETQYF. The CDR3, as DNA: TGCAGCGTATGGACTAGCGGGGGTCGCGAGACCCAGTACTTC.